This T cell receptor (beta chain) was retrieved from a study of follicular helper T cells after annual influenza vaccination. For the study at large: After each seasonal flu vaccination, blood came on days 0, 7 and 28.

V gave up 4 bases and J gave up 2 bases; unmatched junction bases: 8. This CDR3 is 15 amino acids long. The germline V gene has CDR1 SGHRS and CDR2 YFSETQ. Time point indicated: 2014-2015 season, 7 days after vaccination. Per time point, roughly 35-100 mL of blood was sampled. Profiled with immunoSEQ multiplex PCR; TCRdb holds only in-frame clones, not every one. The table lists 9,300 or so clones, 65% to 85% of them singletons, with roughly 3.5% in the top ten. This specimen consisted of CXCR5+ CD38- circulating T follicular helper cells from blood, obtained 7 days after influenza vaccination. Subset reported: circulating Tfh, non-naive CD4+CXCR5+PD-1+ (ICOS+CD38+ or ICOS-CD38-). This sequence originates from an adult who received the influenza vaccine. This chain connects TRBV5-1 to TRBJ2-5, with 7 bases matching TRBD2. DNA for the CDR3: TGCGCCAGCAGCGTCGGGACTACCTCACAAGAGACCCAGTACTTC. Its translation is CASSVGTTSQETQYF. Variable domain in full (rest from reference TRBV5-1 and TRBJ2-5): KAGVTQTPRYLIKTRGQQVTLSCSPISGHRSVSWYQQTPGQGLQFLFEYFSETQRNKGNFPGRFSGRQFSNSRSEMNVSTLELGDSALYLCASSVGTTSQETQYFGPGTRLLVL.